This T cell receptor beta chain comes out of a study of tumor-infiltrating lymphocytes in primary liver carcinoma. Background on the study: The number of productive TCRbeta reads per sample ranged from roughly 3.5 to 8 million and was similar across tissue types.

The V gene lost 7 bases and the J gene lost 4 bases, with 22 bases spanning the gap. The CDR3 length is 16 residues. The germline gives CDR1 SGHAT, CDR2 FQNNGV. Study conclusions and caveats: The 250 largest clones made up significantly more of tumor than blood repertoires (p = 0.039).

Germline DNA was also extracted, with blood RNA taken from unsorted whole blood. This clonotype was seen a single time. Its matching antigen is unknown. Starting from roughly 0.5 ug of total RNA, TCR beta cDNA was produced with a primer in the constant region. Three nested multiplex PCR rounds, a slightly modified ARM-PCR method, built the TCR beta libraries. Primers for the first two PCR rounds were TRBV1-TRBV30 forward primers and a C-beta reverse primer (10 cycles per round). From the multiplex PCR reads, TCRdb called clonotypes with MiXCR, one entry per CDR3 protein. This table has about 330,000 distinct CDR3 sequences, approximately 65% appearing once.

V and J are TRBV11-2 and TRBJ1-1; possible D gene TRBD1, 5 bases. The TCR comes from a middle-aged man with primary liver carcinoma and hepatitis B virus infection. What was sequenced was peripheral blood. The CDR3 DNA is TGTGCCAGCACCACCTCTGGCAGGGTTAGCGTCACTGAAGCTTTCTTT. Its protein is CASTTSGRVSVTEAFF.